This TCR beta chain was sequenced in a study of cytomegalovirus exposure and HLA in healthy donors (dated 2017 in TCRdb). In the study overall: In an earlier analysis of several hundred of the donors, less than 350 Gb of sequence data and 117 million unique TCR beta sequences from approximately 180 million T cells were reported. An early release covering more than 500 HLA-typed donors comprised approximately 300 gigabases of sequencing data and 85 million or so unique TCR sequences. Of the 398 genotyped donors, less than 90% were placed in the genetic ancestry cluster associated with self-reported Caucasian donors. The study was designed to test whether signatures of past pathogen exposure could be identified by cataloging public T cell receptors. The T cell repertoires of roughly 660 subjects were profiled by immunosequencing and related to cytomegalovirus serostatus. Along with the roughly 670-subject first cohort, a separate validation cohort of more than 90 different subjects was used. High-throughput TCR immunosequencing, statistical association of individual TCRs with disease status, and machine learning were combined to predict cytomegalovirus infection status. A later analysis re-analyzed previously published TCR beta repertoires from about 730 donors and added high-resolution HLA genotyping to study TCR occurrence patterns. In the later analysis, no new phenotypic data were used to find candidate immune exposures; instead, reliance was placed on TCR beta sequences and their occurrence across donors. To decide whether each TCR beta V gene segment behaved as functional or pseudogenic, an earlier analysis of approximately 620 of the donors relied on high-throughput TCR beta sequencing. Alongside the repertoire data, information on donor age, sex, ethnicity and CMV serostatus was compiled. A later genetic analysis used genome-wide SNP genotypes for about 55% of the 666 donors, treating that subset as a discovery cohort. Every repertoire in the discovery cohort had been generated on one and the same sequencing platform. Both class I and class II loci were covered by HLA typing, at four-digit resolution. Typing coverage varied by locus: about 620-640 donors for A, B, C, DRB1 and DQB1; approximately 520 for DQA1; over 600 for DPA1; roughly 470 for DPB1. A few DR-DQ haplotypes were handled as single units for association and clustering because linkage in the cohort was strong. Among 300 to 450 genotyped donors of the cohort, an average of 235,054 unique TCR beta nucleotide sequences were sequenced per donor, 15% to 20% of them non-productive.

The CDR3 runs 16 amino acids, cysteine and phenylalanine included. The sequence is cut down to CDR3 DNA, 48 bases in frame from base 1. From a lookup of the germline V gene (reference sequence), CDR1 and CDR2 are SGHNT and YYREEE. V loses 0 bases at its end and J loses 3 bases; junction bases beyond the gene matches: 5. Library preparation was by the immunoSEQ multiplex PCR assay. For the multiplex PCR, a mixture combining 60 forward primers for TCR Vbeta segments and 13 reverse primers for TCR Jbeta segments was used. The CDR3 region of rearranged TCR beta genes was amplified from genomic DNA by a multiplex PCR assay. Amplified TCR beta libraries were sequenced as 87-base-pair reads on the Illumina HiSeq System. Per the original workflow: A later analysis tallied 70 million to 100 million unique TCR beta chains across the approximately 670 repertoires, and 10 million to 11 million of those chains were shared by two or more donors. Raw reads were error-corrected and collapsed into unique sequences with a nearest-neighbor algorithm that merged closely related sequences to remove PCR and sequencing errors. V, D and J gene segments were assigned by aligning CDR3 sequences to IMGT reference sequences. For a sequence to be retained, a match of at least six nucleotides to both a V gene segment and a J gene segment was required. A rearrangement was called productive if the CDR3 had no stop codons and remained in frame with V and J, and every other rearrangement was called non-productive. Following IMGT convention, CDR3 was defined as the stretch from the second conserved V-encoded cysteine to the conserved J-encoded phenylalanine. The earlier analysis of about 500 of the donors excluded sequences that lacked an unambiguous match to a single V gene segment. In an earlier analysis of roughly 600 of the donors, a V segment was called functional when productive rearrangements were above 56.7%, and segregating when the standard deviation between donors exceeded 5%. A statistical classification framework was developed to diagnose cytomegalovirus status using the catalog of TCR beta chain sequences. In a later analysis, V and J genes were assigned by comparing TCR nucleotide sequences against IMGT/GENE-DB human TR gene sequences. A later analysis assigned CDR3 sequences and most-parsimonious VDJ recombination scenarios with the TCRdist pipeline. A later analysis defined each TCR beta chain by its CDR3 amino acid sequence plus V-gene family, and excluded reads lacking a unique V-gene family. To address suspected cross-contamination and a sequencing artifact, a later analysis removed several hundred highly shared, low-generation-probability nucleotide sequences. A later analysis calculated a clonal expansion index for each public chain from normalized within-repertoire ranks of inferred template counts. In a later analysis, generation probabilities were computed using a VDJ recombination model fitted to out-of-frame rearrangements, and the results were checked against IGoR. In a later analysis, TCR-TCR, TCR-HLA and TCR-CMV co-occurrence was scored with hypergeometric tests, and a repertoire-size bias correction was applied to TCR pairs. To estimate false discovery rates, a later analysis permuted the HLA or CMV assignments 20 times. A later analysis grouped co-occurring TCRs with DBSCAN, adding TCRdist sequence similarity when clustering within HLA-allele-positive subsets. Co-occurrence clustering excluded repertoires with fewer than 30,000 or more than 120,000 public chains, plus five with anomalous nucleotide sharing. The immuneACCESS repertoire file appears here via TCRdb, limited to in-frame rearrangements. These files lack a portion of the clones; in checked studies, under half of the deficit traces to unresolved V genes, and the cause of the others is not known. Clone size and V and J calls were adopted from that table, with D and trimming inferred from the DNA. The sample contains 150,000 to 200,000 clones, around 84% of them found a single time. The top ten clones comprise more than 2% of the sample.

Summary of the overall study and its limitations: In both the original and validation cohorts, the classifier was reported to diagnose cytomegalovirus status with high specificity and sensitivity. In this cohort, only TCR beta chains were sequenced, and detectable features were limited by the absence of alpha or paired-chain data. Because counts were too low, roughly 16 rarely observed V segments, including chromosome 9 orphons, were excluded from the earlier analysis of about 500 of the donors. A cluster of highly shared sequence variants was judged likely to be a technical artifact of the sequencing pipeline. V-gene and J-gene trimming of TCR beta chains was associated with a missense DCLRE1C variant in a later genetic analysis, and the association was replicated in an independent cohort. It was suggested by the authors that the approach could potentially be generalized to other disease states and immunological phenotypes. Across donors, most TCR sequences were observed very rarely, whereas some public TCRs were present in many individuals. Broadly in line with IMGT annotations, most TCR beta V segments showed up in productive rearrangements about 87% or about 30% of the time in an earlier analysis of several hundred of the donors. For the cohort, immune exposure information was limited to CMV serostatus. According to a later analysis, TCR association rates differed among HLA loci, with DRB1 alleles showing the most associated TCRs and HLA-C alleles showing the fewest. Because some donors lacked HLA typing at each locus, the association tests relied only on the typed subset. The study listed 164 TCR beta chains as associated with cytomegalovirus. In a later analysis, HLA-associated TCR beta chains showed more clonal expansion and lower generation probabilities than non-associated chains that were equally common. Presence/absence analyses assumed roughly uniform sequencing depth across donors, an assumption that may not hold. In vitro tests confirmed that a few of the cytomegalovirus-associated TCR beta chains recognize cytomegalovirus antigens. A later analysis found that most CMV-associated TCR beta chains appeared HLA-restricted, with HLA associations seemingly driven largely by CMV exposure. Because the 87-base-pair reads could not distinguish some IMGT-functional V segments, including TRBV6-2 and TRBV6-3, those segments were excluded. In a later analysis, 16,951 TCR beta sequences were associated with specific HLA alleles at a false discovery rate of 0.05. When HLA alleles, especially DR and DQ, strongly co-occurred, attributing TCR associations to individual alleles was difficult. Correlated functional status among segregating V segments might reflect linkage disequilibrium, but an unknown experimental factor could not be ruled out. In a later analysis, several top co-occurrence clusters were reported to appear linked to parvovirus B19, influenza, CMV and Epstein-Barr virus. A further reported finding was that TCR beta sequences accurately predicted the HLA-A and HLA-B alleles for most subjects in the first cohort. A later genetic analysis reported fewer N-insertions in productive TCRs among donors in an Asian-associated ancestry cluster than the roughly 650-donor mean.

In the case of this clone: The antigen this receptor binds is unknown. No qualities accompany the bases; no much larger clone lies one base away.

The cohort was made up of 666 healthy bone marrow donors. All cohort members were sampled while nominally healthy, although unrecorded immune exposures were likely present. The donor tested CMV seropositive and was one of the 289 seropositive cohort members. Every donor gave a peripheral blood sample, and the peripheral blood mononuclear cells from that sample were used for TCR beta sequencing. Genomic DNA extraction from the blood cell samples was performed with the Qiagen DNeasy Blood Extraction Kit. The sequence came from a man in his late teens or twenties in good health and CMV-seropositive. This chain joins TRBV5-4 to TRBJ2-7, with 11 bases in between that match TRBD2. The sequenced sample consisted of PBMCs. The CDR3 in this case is CASSLGASGGFYEQYF. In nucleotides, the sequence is TGTGCCAGCAGCTTGGGGGCTAGCGGGGGGTTCTACGAGCAGTACTTC. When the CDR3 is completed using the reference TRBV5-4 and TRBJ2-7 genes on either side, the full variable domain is ETGVTQSPTHLIKTRGQQVTLRCSSQSGHNTVSWYQQALGQGPQFIFQYYREEENGRGNFPPRFSGLQFPNYSSELNVNALELDDSALYLCASSLGASGGFYEQYFGPGTRLTVT.